These 21 T cell receptor beta chains were sequenced from one sample in a study of blood T cell repertoires in COVID-19. The data were produced by immunoSEQ multiplex PCR, yet TCRdb's version contains in-frame clones alone and is incomplete. The sample holds about 220,000 clones; about nine tenths are singletons and the top ten take around 3.8%. The material sequenced was PBMCs or T cells enriched from blood (not recorded which). The receptors were gathered from a woman between 40 and 55 years old with acute COVID-19.

V and J are TRBV15 and TRBJ1-1; D might be TRBD1 (5 bases). The CDR3 covers 15 residues. The ends were cut back, 5 bases at V and 2 bases at J, with 15 bases in the middle. Germline V gene lookup returns CDR1 LNHNV and CDR2 YYDKDF (reference sequence). The DNA for the CDR3 is TGTGCCACCAGCGACGGACATCGATTAAACACTGAAGCTTTCTTT. Protein: CATSDGHRLNTEAFF.

The gene calls are TRBV15 and TRBJ1-2; TRBD1 matches 7 bases. Germline V gives CDR1 LNHNV, CDR2 YYDKDF (reference sequence). This CDR3 is 13 amino acids long. Unmatched junction bases numbered 8, after V lost 5 bases and J lost 8 bases. CDR3 sequence reads: CATSSGGEGGYTF. The CDR3 nucleotides read TGTGCCACCAGCTCAGGGGGAGAGGGCGGCTACACCTTC.

The rearrangement joins TRBV5-1 to TRBJ1-1; TRBD1 matches at 8 bases. The CDR3 consists of 13 residues. Per germline, CDR1 SGHRS and CDR2 YFSETQ. V dropped 6 bases and J dropped 4; count of bases not matched to a gene: 5. CDR3 loop: CASMFTGGTEAFF. DNA for the CDR3: TGCGCCAGCATGTTCACAGGGGGCACTGAAGCTTTCTTT. Complete variable domain (other parts from reference TRBV5-1 and TRBJ1-1): KAGVTQTPRYLIKTRGQQVTLSCSPISGHRSVSWYQQTPGQGLQFLFEYFSETQRNKGNFPGRFSGRQFSNSRSEMNVSTLELGDSALYLCASMFTGGTEAFFGQGTRLTVV.

Many counts were recorded for this clone. The rearrangement links TRBV7-8 to TRBJ2-1; 13 bases are shared with TRBD2. From germline, CDR1 is SGHVS and CDR2 FQNEAQ. This CDR3 spans 16 amino acids. Losses at the gene ends were 3 bases for V and 6 bases for J; bases not matched to a gene: 5. As DNA, the CDR3 is TGTGCCAGCAGCTTCCCGGGACTAGCGGGACTCAATGAGCAGTTCTTC. Its translation: CASSFPGLAGLNEQFF.

In this sample, this clone turned up once. The V call is TRBV14, the J call TRBJ1-2; 7 positions match TRBD1. The germline gives CDR1 SGHDN, CDR2 FVKESK. V was clipped by 4 bases and J by 5 bases; unmatched bases: 4. The CDR3 sequence is 13 residues long. CDR3 residues: CASSPGTAYGYTF. DNA for the CDR3: TGTGCCAGCAGCCCCGGGACAGCTTATGGCTACACCTTC.

Only one count was recorded for this clone. This chain joins TRBV19 and TRBJ2-3, with TRBD2 matching 12 bases. The J segment lost 6 bases and the V segment lost 5 bases, leaving 6 bases of the junction unmatched. CDR3 length: 15 residues. From germline, CDR1 is LNHDA and CDR2 SQIVND (reference sequence). The CDR3 spells CASSLTSGGVDTQYF. The CDR3 DNA sequence: TGTGCCAGTAGTTTGACTAGCGGGGGAGTGGATACGCAGTATTTT.

The sample holds one count of this clone. This chain joins TRBV5-8 and TRBJ1-6, with D possibly TRBD1 on 6 matching bases. V shed 0 bases and J shed 7 bases, with 11 bases lying between them. Germline V gene lookup returns CDR1 SGHTS and CDR2 YDEGEE. The CDR3 is 15 residues long. The DNA for the CDR3 is TGTGCCAGCAGCTTGGTCGGGGGGCGGAATTCACCCCTCCACTTT. Translated, it gives CASSLVGGRNSPLHF.

In its sample, this clone was seen once. J is TRBJ1-5 and V is TRBV4-1; 7 bases agree with TRBD1. The junction had 2 bases not matched to a gene; V was cut back by 3 bases and J by 0 bases. Germline V gene sequence: CDR1 MGHRA, CDR2 YSYEKL. The CDR3 is 15 residues long. The CDR3 bases are TGCGCCAGCAGCCAGGGACAGACTAGCAATCAGCCCCAGCATTTT. Translation gives CASSQGQTSNQPQHF.

The chain recombines TRBV27 with TRBJ1-5; TRBD1 agrees at 10 bases. Unmatched junction bases numbered 11, after V lost 4 bases and J lost 5 bases. Germline V CDR1 and CDR2: MNHEY, SMNVEV (reference sequence). The CDR3 sequence is 17 residues long. This CDR3 is CASSSLTGTGVHQPQHF. The CDR3 DNA reads as TGTGCCAGCAGTTCGCTCACGGGGACAGGGGTCCATCAGCCCCAGCATTTT.

V is TRBV9 and J is TRBJ2-5; TRBD1 matches at 7 bases. The junction had 3 bases not matched to a gene; V was cut back by 3 bases and J by 1 base. Germline V CDR1 and CDR2: SGDLS, YYNGEE. This CDR3 region has 14 residues. CDR3 region: CASSAGQIQETQYF. In nucleotides, the CDR3 is TGTGCCAGCAGCGCGGGACAGATCCAAGAGACCCAGTACTTC.

This clone came up once. The rearrangement links TRBV2 to TRBJ2-3; TRBD2 aligns across 11 bases. Germline CDR1 is SNHLY and CDR2 is FYNNEI. V gave up 7 bases and J gave up 2 bases; unmatched junction bases: 8. The CDR3 spans 16 residues. The CDR3 here is CASTSGGSSNTDTQYF. CDR3 DNA: TGTGCCAGCACTAGCGGGGGGTCGTCCAACACAGATACGCAGTATTTT.

This rearrangement joins TRBV27 to TRBJ1-1, with D maybe TRBD1 (6 bases). There are 14 residues in the CDR3. Trimming cost V 3 bases and J 1 base, with 9 bases left between them. Germline CDR1 MNHEY, CDR2 SMNVEV (reference sequence). The CDR3 DNA reads as TGTGCCAGCAGTTTTCGGGGGGCGAACACTGAAGCTTTCTTT. Its protein is CASSFRGANTEAFF.

V is TRBV2 and J is TRBJ1-4; a weak D match, TRBD1 (6 bases). The V gene's germline CDR1 is SNHLY and CDR2 FYNNEI. V was pared by 2 bases and J by 8 bases, with 18 bases between. This CDR3 has 16 residues. The CDR3 protein is CASSESSGGSGEKLFF. The CDR3 coding sequence is TGTGCCAGCAGTGAAAGCTCTGGGGGCTCGGGCGAAAAACTGTTTTTT.

In this sample, this clone turned up a few times. This chain uses TRBV6-5 with TRBJ1-6; no clear D gene. Between the trimmed V and J ends, which lost 10 bases and 6 bases, there was a span of 13 bases. Germline values: CDR1 MNHEY, CDR2 SVGAGI. CDR3 length: 13 amino acids. CDR3 region: CATGVASNSPLHF. In DNA form, the CDR3 reads TGTGCCACCGGGGTAGCCTCTAATTCACCCCTCCACTTT.

V is TRBV6-5 and J is TRBJ1-2; weak D call: TRBD1 (6 bases). V was pared by 7 bases and J by 8 bases, with 17 bases between. Germline V gene data show CDR1 as MNHEY and CDR2 as SVGAGI. CDR3 length: 13 amino acids. The CDR3 bases are TGTGCCAGCACCCTTTTGGGGGCGAACGGCTACACCTTC. It encodes CASTLLGANGYTF.

The chain joins TRBV4-1 to TRBJ1-5, with D possibly TRBD1 on 5 matching bases. V lost 0 bases and J lost 0, with 9 bases in between. The germline V gene encodes CDR1 MGHRA and CDR2 YSYEKL. This CDR3 has 16 amino acids. The CDR3 bases are TGCGCCAGCAGCCAAGAACAGGCAGGTAGCAATCAGCCCCAGCATTTT. It codes for CASSQEQAGSNQPQHF.

J is TRBJ2-7 and V is TRBV19; 7 nucleotides match TRBD1. The CDR3 has 11 amino acids. V lost 8 bases to trimming and J lost 5 bases; unmatched junction nucleotides: 3. The V gene's germline CDR1 is LNHDA and CDR2 SQIVND (reference sequence). Here the CDR3 DNA reads TGTGCCAGTGGAACAGGGGACGAGCAGTACTTC. This gives the protein CASGTGDEQYF.

J is TRBJ1-6 and V is TRBV7-2; 7 nucleotides match TRBD1. The CDR3 length is 15 residues. With 5 bases clipped from V and 5 bases from J, the junction kept 6 bases outside the gene matches. Germline assignment: CDR1 SGHTA and CDR2 FQGNSA. CDR3 bases: TGTGCCAGCAGCCCAAGACAGGGTGATAATTCACCCCTCCACTTT. Amino acid sequence: CASSPRQGDNSPLHF.

J is TRBJ2-1 and V is TRBV5-1; 7 nucleotides line up with TRBD1. Germline trimming cut 4 bases from V and 0 bases from J; bases unmatched to any gene: 7. The germline V gene has CDR1 SGHRS and CDR2 YFSETQ. The CDR3 spans 16 residues. The CDR3: CASSKGQASSYNEQFF. DNA of the CDR3: TGCGCCAGCAGCAAAGGACAGGCCAGCTCCTACAATGAGCAGTTCTTC. Using reference TRBV5-1 and TRBJ2-1 for the parts outside the CDR3, the full variable domain is KAGVTQTPRYLIKTRGQQVTLSCSPISGHRSVSWYQQTPGQGLQFLFEYFSETQRNKGNFPGRFSGRQFSNSRSEMNVSTLELGDSALYLCASSKGQASSYNEQFFGPGTRLTVL.

This rearrangement joins TRBV30 to TRBJ1-3; the D gene is possibly TRBD1 (6 bases). CDR3 length equals 13 residues. The V end lost 8 bases, the J end lost 2 bases, and 13 bases lay between the germline ends. Germline assignment: CDR1 GTSNPN and CDR2 SVGIG (reference sequence). The CDR3, as DNA: TGTGCCGGCCGGGACAATGCTGGAAACACCATATATTTT. It is translated as CAGRDNAGNTIYF.

This sequence joins TRBV27 and TRBJ2-1, with D perhaps TRBD1 (5 bases). Germline V gives CDR1 MNHEY, CDR2 SMNVEV (reference sequence). The V gene lost 1 base and the J gene lost 7 bases, with 20 bases spanning the gap. CDR3 length: 17 residues. CDR3 sequence: CASSLFWGRSSSNEQFF. The CDR3, as DNA: TGTGCCAGCAGTTTATTTTGGGGCCGAAGTAGTAGTAATGAGCAGTTCTTC.